This record covers a single T cell receptor beta chain. What it binds is not known. This sample is drawn from a study of cytomegalovirus exposure and HLA in healthy donors. The V gene lost 3 bases and the J gene lost 4 bases, with 13 bases spanning the gap. CDR3 length equals 14 residues. From germline, CDR1 is MNHEY and CDR2 SMNVEV (reference sequence). Profiling relied on immunoSEQ multiplex PCR, and the TCRdb table lists in-frame clones only, not all of them. The sample has 120,000 or so clones; 85% to 90% are singletons. General study results and limits: Cytomegalovirus status, reportedly, was diagnosed with high specificity and sensitivity by the classifier.

This receptor was taken from a woman aged 18-29 years in good health and CMV-seronegative. This chain links TRBV27 with TRBJ2-7, with D tentatively TRBD1 (5 bases). Sequencing used PBMCs. The CDR3 loop is CASSFMDKGYEQYF. In nucleotides, the CDR3 is TGTGCCAGCAGTTTTATGGACAAGGGATACGAGCAGTACTTC.